These 4 T cell receptor beta chains were all obtained from the same sample, sequenced in a study of Ad26.COV2.S vaccination and SARS-CoV-2 variants. Some clones are missing from TCRdb's copy, which holds only in-frame ones; the method was immunoSEQ multiplex PCR. The repertoire holds about 380,000 clones, with 83% as singletons. Treatment: about 20 received Ad26.COV2.S at low or high dose, single or two shots; roughly five received placebo; per-sample allocation not given. Day 63 after the first injection of vaccine or placebo was the sampling time. Source: peripheral blood, taken in a trial of Ad26.COV2.S vaccine versus placebo. Receptors originate from a person between 18 and 60 years old who received the Ad26.COV2.S COVID-19 vaccine or a placebo.

This clone was observed a few times. The genes are TRBV11-2 and TRBJ1-2, with D unresolved. Trimming pared 4 bases from V and 5 bases from J, leaving 8 bases between. Germline CDR1 reads SGHAT; CDR2 reads FQNNGV. This CDR3 region has 12 residues. CDR3 nucleotides: TGTGCCAGCAGCTCTGACCGTTATGGCTACACCTTC. Encoded protein: CASSSDRYGYTF.

The V and J genes are TRBV7-3 and TRBJ2-2; 10 bases map to TRBD1. The CDR3 runs to 16 residues. V dropped 8 bases and J dropped 5; count of bases not matched to a gene: 11. The V gene's germline CDR1 is SGHTA and CDR2 FQGTGA. CDR3 amino acids: CASPPGQGLRTGELFF. DNA of the CDR3: TGTGCCAGCCCACCGGGACAGGGGCTCCGGACCGGGGAGCTGTTTTTT.

The rearrangement links TRBV5-1 to TRBJ2-7, with 9 nucleotides matching TRBD1. Germline assignment: CDR1 SGHRS and CDR2 YFSETQ. V dropped 2 bases and J dropped 0; count of bases not matched to a gene: 9. The CDR3 has 17 residues. CDR3 residues: CASSLITGGPSSYEQYF. CDR3 in DNA: TGCGCCAGCAGCTTAATAACAGGGGGCCCAAGCTCCTACGAGCAGTACTTC. The complete variable domain, with remaining parts taken from reference TRBV5-1 and TRBJ2-7, reads KAGVTQTPRYLIKTRGQQVTLSCSPISGHRSVSWYQQTPGQGLQFLFEYFSETQRNKGNFPGRFSGRQFSNSRSEMNVSTLELGDSALYLCASSLITGGPSSYEQYFGPGTRLTVT.

V and J are TRBV24-1 and TRBJ1-5; D may be TRBD1 (5 bases). CDR1 is KGHDR, CDR2 SFDVKD, per germline. The CDR3 is 16 amino acids. With 0 bases removed from V and 4 bases from J, the gap between germline ends came to 12 bases. This CDR3 reads CATSDLLREGNQPQHF. The CDR3, as DNA: TGTGCCACCAGTGATTTGCTTAGAGAGGGGAATCAGCCCCAGCATTTT.